A single sample gave rise to the 6 T cell receptor beta chains below, sequenced in a study of cytomegalovirus exposure and HLA in healthy donors. PCR primers comprised 60 Vbeta and 13 Jbeta primers. Sequencing used immunoSEQ multiplex PCR; TCRdb keeps in-frame clones, though not all of them. This table has fewer than 150,000 clones, around 80% appearing once. The sample comprised PBMCs. These receptors all stem from a man younger than 40 in good health and CMV-seronegative.

The V call is TRBV6-1, the J call TRBJ2-3; TRBD1 agrees at 8 bases. The germline gives CDR1 MNHNS, CDR2 SASEGT. This CDR3 spans 14 amino acids. With V trimmed by 2 bases and J by 4 bases, 2 bases remained unmatched. CDR3 sequence: CASSEQGAADTQYF. In DNA, the CDR3 is TGTGCCAGCAGTGAACAGGGGGCGGCAGATACGCAGTATTTT.

This chain uses TRBV6-5 with TRBJ2-1, with TRBD1 matching over 11 bases. The length of the CDR3 is 15 residues. Germline V lookup: CDR1 MNHEY, CDR2 SVGAGI. The trim removed 5 bases at V and 7 bases at J, leaving 7 bases unmatched. CDR3 DNA: TGTGCCAGCAGTGGAGGACAGGGGGCAACGAATGAGCAGTTCTTC. As protein: CASSGGQGATNEQFF.

This clone was detected only once. This chain links TRBV5-1 with TRBJ2-1; the match to TRBD2 covers 11 bases. Per the germline V gene, CDR1 is SGHRS and CDR2 is YFSETQ. The CDR3 sequence is 15 residues long. Trimming cost V 8 bases and J 5 bases; bases outside gene matches: 9. The CDR3 region is CASKILAGEHNEQFF. The CDR3 DNA is TGCGCCAGTAAAATACTAGCGGGAGAGCACAATGAGCAGTTCTTC.

V and J are TRBV10-3 and TRBJ2-5, with D tentatively TRBD1 (6 bases). Trimming stripped 3 bases from V and 4 bases from J, with 9 bases between. The V gene's germline CDR1 is ENHRY and CDR2 SYGVKD. The CDR3 is 13 amino acids. The CDR3 reads CAISELGAETQYF. The CDR3 DNA is TGTGCCATCAGTGAACTGGGGGCAGAGACCCAGTACTTC.

The chain has TRBV6-5 and TRBJ1-1; TRBD1 matches at 10 bases. CDR1 and CDR2 from the germline V gene are MNHEY and SVGAGI. V lost 7 bases, J lost 6 bases, and 8 bases stayed unmatched. This CDR3 has 14 amino acids. The CDR3: CASTRDRGDPEAFF. In DNA form, the CDR3 reads TGTGCCAGCACCCGGGACAGGGGCGACCCTGAAGCTTTCTTT.

The V gene is TRBV2, the J gene TRBJ2-3; D not certain. This CDR3 spans 12 amino acids. Germline lookup yields CDR1 SNHLY and CDR2 FYNNEI. Trimming removed 7 bases from V and 1 base from J, with 6 bases in between. The CDR3 region has the DNA TGTGCCAGCACCCGGGGCACAGATACGCAGTATTTT. It translates to CASTRGTDTQYF. The variable domain in full, completed from reference TRBV2 and TRBJ2-3, reads EPEVTQTPSHQVTQMGQEVILRCVPISNHLYFYWYRQILGQKVEFLVSFYNNEISEKSEIFDDQFSVERPDGSNFTLKIRSTKLEDSAMYFCASTRGTDTQYFGPGTRLTVL.